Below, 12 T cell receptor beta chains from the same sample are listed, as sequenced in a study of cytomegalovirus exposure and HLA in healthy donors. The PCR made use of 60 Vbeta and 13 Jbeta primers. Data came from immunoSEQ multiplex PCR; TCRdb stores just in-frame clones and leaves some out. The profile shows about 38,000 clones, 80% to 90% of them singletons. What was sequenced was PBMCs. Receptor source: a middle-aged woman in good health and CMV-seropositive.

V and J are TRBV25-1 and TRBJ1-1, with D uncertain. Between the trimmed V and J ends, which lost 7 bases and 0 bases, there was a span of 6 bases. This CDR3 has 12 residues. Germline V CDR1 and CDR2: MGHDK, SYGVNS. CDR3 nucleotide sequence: TGTGCCAGCACCACAGTGAACACTGAAGCTTTCTTT. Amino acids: CASTTVNTEAFF.

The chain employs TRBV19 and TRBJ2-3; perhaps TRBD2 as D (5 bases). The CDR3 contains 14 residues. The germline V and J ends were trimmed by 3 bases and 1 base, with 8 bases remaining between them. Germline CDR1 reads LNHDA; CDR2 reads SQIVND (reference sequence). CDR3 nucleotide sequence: TGTGCCAGTAGTATTTACGGGGGCACAGATACGCAGTATTTT. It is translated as CASSIYGGTDTQYF.

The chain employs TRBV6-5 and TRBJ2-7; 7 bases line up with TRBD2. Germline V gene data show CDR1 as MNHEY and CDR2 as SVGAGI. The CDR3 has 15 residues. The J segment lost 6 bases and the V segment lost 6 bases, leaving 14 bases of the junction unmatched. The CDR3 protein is CASRGGTEGEGEQYF. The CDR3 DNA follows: TGTGCCAGCAGGGGGGGGACGGAGGGCGAGGGCGAGCAGTACTTC.

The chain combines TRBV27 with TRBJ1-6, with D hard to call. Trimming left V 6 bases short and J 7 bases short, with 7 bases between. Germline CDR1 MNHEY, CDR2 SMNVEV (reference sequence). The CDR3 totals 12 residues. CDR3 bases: TGTGCCAGCAGAAACGGGAATTCACCCCTCCACTTT. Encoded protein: CASRNGNSPLHF.

As DNA, the CDR3 is TGCGCCAGCAGTGACAGGGGTTCAGATACGCAGTATTTT. Protein product: CASSDRGSDTQYF. The chain recombines TRBV10-1 with TRBJ2-3; tentatively, D is TRBD1 (6 bases). The CDR3 spans 13 residues. Trimming cost V 3 bases and J 4 bases, with 8 bases left between them. The germline CDR1 and CDR2 sequences are WNHNN and SYGVQD (reference sequence).

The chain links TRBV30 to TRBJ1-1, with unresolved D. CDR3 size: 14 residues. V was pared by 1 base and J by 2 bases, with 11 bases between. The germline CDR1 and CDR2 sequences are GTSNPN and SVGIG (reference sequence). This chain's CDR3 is CAWSDPGENTEAFF. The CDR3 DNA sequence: TGTGCCTGGAGTGACCCGGGAGAAAACACTGAAGCTTTCTTT.

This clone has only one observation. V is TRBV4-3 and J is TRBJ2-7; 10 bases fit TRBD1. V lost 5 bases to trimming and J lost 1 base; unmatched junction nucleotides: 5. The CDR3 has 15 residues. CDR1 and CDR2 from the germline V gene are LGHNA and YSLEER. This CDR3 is CASSSGTGASYEQYF. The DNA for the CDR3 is TGCGCCAGCAGCTCCGGGACAGGGGCGTCCTACGAGCAGTACTTC.

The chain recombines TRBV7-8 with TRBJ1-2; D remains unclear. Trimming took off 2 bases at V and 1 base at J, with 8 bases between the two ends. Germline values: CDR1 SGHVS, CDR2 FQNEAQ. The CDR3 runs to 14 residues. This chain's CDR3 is CASSLQVINYGYTF. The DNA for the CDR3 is TGTGCCAGCAGCTTACAGGTTATTAACTATGGCTACACCTTC.

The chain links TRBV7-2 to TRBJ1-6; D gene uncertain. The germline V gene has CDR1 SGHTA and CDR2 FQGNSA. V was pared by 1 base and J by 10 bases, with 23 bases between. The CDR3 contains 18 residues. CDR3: CASSLDPPGWQAGSPLHF. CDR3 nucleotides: TGTGCCAGCAGCTTAGATCCGCCCGGATGGCAGGCGGGCTCACCCCTCCACTTT.

DNA of the CDR3: TGTGCCAGCAGTTTTGGAGGAGGATACGAGCAGTACTTC. Its protein is CASSFGGGYEQYF. V gene TRBV27 combines with J gene TRBJ2-7; a possible D gene is TRBD2 (5 bases). This CDR3 spans 13 amino acids. The V gene lost 3 bases and the J gene lost 4 bases, with 10 bases spanning the gap. Germline lookup yields CDR1 MNHEY and CDR2 SMNVEV (reference sequence).

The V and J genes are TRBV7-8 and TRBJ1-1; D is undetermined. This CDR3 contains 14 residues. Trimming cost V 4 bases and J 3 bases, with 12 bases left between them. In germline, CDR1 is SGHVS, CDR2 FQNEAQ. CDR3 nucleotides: TGTGCCAGCAGCTACAGCTTCTTCGACACTGAAGCTTTCTTT. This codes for CASSYSFFDTEAFF.

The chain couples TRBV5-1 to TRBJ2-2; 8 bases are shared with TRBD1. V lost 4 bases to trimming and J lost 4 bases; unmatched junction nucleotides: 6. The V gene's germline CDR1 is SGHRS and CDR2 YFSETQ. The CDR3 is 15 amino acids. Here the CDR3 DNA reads TGCGCCAGCAGCCTGACAGGGGATATCACCGGGGAGCTGTTTTTT. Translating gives CASSLTGDITGELFF.